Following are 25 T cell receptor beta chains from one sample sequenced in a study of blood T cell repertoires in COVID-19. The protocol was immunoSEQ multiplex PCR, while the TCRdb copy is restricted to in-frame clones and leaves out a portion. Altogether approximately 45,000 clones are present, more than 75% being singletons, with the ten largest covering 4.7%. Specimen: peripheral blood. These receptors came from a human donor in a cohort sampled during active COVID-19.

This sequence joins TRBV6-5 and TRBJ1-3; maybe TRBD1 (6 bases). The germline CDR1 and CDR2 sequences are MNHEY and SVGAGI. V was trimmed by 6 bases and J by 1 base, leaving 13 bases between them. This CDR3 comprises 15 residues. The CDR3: CASRPRGISGNTIYF. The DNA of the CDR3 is TGTGCCAGCAGGCCAAGGGGGATATCTGGAAACACCATATATTTT.

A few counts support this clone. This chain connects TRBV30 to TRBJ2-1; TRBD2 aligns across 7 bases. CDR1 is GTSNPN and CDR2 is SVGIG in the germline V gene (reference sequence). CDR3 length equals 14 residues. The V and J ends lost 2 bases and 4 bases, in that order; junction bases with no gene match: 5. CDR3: CAWSFASGYNEQFF. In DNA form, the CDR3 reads TGTGCCTGGAGTTTCGCTAGCGGTTACAATGAGCAGTTCTTC.

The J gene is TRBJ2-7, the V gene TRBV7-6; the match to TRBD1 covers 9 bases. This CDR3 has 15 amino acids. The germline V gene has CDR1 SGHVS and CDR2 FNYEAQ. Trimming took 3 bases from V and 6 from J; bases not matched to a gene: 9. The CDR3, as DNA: TGTGCCAGCAGCTTGGTGGGGACAGGGTGGTCCGAGCAGTACTTC. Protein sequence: CASSLVGTGWSEQYF.

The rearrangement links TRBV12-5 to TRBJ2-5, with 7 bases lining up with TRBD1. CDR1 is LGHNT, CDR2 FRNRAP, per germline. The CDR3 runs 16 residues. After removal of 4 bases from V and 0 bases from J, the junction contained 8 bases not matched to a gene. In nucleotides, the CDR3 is TGTGCTAGTGGTTACCCGGGACAGCTCTACCAAGAGACCCAGTACTTC. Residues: CASGYPGQLYQETQYF.

CDR3 protein: CASSQDRSNTGELFF. As DNA, the CDR3 is TGCGCCAGCAGCCAAGACAGATCGAACACCGGGGAGCTGTTTTTT. The chain has TRBV5-1 and TRBJ2-2; perhaps TRBD1 as D (5 bases). Per the germline V gene, CDR1 is SGHRS and CDR2 is YFSETQ. Trimming shortened V by 4 bases and J by 0 bases, and 10 bases separated the two germline ends. This CDR3 comprises 15 residues.

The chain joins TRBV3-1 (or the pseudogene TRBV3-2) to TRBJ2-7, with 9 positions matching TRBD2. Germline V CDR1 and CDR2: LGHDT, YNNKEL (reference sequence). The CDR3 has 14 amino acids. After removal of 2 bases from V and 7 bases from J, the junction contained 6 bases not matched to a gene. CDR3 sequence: CASSQLAGAWEQYF. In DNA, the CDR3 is TGTGCCAGCAGCCAATTAGCGGGAGCCTGGGAGCAGTACTTC.

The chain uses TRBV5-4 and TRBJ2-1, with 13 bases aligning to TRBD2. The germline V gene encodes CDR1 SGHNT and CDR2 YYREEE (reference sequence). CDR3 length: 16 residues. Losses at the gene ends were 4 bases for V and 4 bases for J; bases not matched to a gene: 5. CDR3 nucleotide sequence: TGTGCCAGCAGCGGGAGGACTAGCGGGGGTTACAATGAGCAGTTCTTC. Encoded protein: CASSGRTSGGYNEQFF.

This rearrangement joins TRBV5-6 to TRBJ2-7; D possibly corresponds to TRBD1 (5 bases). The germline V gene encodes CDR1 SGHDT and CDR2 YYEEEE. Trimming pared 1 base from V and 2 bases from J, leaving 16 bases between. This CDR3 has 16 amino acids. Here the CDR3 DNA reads TGTGCCAGCAGCTTGCCAGGGAAGAAAGGGCCCTACGAGCAGTACTTC. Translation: CASSLPGKKGPYEQYF.

The CDR3 sequence is CASSLTESYEQYF. The CDR3 region has the DNA TGTGCCAGCAGCTTGACGGAGTCCTACGAGCAGTACTTC. This chain connects TRBV5-4 to TRBJ2-7; D unclear. Germline V CDR1 and CDR2: SGHNT, YYREEE (reference sequence). This CDR3 contains 13 residues. Trimming took off 1 base at V and 1 base at J, with 6 bases between the two ends.

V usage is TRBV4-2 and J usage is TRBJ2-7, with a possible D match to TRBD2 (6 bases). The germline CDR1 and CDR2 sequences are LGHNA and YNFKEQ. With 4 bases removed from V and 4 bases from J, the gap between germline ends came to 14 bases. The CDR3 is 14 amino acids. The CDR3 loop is CASSPDYGAYEQYF. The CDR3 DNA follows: TGTGCCAGCAGCCCGGACTACGGGGCGTACGAGCAGTACTTC.

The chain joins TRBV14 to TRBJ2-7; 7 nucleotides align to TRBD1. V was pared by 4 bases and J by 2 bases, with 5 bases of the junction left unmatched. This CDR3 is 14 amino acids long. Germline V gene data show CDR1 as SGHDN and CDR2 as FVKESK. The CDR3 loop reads CASSPRTGAYEQYF. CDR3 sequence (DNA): TGTGCCAGCAGCCCAAGGACAGGAGCCTACGAGCAGTACTTC.

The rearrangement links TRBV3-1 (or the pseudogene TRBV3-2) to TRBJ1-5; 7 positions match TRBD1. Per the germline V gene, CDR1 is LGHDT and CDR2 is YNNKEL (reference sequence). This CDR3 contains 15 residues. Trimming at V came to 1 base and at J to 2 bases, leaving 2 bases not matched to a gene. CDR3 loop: CASSQGRGGNQPQHF. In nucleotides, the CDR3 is TGTGCCAGCAGCCAAGGCAGGGGGGGCAATCAGCCCCAGCATTTT.

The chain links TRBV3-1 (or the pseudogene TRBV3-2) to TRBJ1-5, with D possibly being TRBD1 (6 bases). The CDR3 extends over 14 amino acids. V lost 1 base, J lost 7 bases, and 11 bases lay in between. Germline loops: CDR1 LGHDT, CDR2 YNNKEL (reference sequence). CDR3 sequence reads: CASSQGGGPQPQHF. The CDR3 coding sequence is TGTGCCAGCAGCCAAGGGGGGGGGCCCCAGCCCCAGCATTTT.

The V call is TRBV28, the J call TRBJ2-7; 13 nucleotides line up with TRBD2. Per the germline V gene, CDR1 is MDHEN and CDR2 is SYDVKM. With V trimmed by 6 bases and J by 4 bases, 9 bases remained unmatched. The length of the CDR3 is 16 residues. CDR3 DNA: TGTGCCAGCAGGTCGATACTAGCGGGAGGGCCTTACGAGCAGTACTTC. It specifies CASRSILAGGPYEQYF.

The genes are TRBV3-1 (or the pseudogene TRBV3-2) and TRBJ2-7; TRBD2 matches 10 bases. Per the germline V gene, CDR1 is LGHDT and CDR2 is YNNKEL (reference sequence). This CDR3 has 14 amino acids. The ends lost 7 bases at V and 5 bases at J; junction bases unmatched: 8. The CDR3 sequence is CASNPSGSVHEQYF. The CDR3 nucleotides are TGTGCCAGCAACCCTAGCGGGAGCGTCCACGAGCAGTACTTC.

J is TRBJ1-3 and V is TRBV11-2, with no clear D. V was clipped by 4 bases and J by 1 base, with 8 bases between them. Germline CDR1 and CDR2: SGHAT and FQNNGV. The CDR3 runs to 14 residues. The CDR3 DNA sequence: TGTGCCAGCAGCTCACCGAGATCTGGAAACACCATATATTTT. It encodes CASSSPRSGNTIYF.

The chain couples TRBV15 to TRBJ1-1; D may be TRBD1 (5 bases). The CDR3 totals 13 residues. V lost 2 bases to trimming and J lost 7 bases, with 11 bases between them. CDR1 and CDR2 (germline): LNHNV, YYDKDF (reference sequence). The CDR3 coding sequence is TGTGCCACCAGCAGATATGACAGAGTTGAAGCTTTCTTT. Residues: CATSRYDRVEAFF.

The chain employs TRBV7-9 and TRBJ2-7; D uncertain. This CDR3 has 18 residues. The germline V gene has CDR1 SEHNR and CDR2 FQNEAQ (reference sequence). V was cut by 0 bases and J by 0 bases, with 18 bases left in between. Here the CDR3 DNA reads TGTGCCAGCAGCTTAGCTCCCTCTGCGGCTCGGAGCTCCTACGAGCAGTACTTC. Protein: CASSLAPSAARSSYEQYF.

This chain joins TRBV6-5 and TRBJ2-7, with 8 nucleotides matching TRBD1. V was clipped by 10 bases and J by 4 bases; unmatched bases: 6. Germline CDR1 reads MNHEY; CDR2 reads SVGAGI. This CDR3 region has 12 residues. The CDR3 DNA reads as TGTGCCACCGGACAGGGAATGTACGAGCAGTACTTC. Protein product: CATGQGMYEQYF.

The CDR3 loop reads CASSQDRDTQYF. In DNA form, the CDR3 reads TGTGCCAGCAGCCAAGATCGAGATACGCAGTATTTT. The genes are TRBV3-1 (or the pseudogene TRBV3-2) and TRBJ2-3; no clear D. In germline, CDR1 is LGHDT, CDR2 YNNKEL (reference sequence). CDR3 size: 12 residues. V was shortened by 0 bases and J by 5 bases, with 3 bases between the two germline ends.

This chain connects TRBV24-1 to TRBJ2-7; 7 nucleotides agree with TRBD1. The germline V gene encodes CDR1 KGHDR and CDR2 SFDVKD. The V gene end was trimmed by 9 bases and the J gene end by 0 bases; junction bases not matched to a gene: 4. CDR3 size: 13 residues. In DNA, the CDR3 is TGTGCCACCCCCGGGGACAGCTCCTACGAGCAGTACTTC. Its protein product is CATPGDSSYEQYF.

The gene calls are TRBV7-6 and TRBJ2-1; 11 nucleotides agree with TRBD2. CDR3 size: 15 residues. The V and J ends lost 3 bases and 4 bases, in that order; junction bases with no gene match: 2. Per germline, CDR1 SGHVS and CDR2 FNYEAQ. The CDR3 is CASSLGLAAYNEQFF. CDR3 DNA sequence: TGTGCCAGCAGCTTGGGACTAGCGGCTTACAATGAGCAGTTCTTC.

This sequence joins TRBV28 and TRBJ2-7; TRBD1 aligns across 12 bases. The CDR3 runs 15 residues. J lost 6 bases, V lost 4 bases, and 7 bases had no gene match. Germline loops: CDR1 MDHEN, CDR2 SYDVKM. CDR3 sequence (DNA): TGTGCCAGCAGTTCGTATGGGACAGGGGGCACCGAGCAGTACTTC. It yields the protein CASSSYGTGGTEQYF.

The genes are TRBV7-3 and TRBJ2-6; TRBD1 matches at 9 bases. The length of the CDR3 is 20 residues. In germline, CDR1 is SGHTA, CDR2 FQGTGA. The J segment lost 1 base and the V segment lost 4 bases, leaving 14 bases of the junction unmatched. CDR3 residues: CASSSVLGDRALSGANVLTF. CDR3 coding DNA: TGTGCCAGCAGCTCTGTTCTGGGGGACAGGGCGTTGTCTGGGGCCAACGTCCTGACTTTC.

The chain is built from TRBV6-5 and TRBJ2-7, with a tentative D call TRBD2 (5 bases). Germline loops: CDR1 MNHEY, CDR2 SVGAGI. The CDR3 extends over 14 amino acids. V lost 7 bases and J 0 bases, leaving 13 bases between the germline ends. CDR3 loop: CASNKRTPSYEQYF. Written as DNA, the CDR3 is TGTGCCAGCAATAAGCGGACGCCCTCCTACGAGCAGTACTTC.